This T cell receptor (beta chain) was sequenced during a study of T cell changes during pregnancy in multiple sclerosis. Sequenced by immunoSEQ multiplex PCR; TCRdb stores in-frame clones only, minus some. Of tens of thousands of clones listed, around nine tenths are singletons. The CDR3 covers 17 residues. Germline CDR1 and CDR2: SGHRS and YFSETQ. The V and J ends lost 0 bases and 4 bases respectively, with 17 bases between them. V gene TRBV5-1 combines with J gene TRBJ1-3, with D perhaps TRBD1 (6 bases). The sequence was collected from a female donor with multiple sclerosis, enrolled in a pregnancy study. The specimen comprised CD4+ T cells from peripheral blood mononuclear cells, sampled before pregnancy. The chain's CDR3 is CASSLVGGHTPGNTIYF. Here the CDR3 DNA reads TGCGCCAGCAGCTTGGTAGGGGGACACACGCCAGGAAACACCATATATTTT. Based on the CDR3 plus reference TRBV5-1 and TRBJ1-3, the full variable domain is KAGVTQTPRYLIKTRGQQVTLSCSPISGHRSVSWYQQTPGQGLQFLFEYFSETQRNKGNFPGRFSGRQFSNSRSEMNVSTLELGDSALYLCASSLVGGHTPGNTIYFGEGSWLTVV.